This record covers a single T cell receptor (beta chain). This specimen belongs to a study of blood T cell repertoires in COVID-19. Study in general: From T cells, B-cell-depleted T cells, or PBMCs came the material, which was cDNA or gDNA.

Original processing notes: From reference gene primer amplification, estimates of nucleated cell counts were derived. Some clones are missing from TCRdb's copy, which holds only in-frame ones; the method was immunoSEQ multiplex PCR. Clone size and the V and J calls come from that table; the DNA yielded D and trimming. This table has around 300,000 clones, 65% to 85% appearing once. Germline CDR1 MNHEY, CDR2 SVGAGI. V lost 5 bases to trimming and J lost 8 bases; unmatched junction nucleotides: 12. The CDR3 has 15 residues. Sequencing was carried out using peripheral blood. This TCR came from a man aged 25-40 years with active or convalescent COVID-19. This sequence joins TRBV6-5 and TRBJ1-2; 9 positions match TRBD1. CDR3 in DNA: TGTGCCAGCAGTCCACTGGGACAGGGAGGGGTCGGCTACACCTTC. It encodes CASSPLGQGGVGYTF.